The rows below give T cell receptor beta chains drawn from one sample of a study of technical replicates of blood from a handful of donors. The assay was immunoSEQ multiplex PCR, and TCRdb's table has in-frame clones only and misses some. The sample has approximately 75,000 clones; 95% to 97% are singletons. Source material: T cells isolated from PBMCs. Receptor source: a human donor in good health. CDR3s leave out the opening cysteine and the closing phenylalanine or tryptophan. The listing skips clone size in some rows; elsewhere it reads once, few, many or a size class.

j_call | cdr3_length | v_call | clone_size | cdr3_aa
TRBJ1-1 | 10 | TRBV5-1 | NA | ASSEGWTEAF
TRBJ1-1 | 13 | TRBV5-1 | NA | ASSFAGVMNTEAF
TRBJ1-3 | 14 | TRBV6-1 | NA | ASSDGRRYSGNTIY
TRBJ1-1 | 13 | TRBV27 | once | ASSQTDRGLAEAF
TRBJ2-4 | 11 | TRBV6-5 | few | ASSYDRGNIQY
TRBJ2-6 | 12 | TRBV6-5 | NA | ASSPRSGANVLT
TRBJ2-7 | 14 | TRBV1 | NA | TSSQDPGTVTYEQY
TRBJ1-4 | 13 | TRBV6-5 | NA | ATNPTGLVYEKLF
TRBJ1-5 | 11 | TRBV6-6 | NA | ASSGDTHQPQH
TRBJ1-1 | 13 | TRBV6-6 | NA | ASTDRGQGNTEAF
TRBJ1-2 | 15 | TRBV11-3 | NA | ASSLEGRAEGNYGYT
TRBJ2-3 | 13 | TRBV9 | once | ASSVSGRQEDTQY
TRBJ2-7 | 11 | TRBV6-1 | NA | ASSRDRTYEQY
TRBJ2-2 | 16 | TRBV5-1 | NA | ASSLTPWTGGNTGELF
TRBJ2-2 | 13 | TRBV5-4 | once | ASSFTGIYTGELF
TRBJ1-1 | 11 | TRBV5-1 | NA | ASSPGQGTEAF
TRBJ2-1 | 11 | TRBV19 | once | ASSIDSYNEQF
TRBJ2-3 | 9 | TRBV6-6 | NA | ASSYGDTRY
TRBJ2-3 | 14 | TRBV5-8 | once | ASDGLAGVVTDTQY
TRBJ2-1 | 17 | TRBV6-1 | NA | ASSVDYLASGPSYNEQF
TRBJ1-2 | 14 | TRBV5-1 | NA | ASSLGLAGREYGYT
TRBJ2-6 | 17 | TRBV5-5 | NA | ASSSGLAGPSSGANVLT
TRBJ2-1 | 11 | TRBV7-3 | NA | ASSLGLANEQF
TRBJ2-7 | 9 | TRBV10-3 | NA | AISSGDEQY
TRBJ2-2 | 13 | TRBV6-4 | NA | ASIQREEDTGELF
TRBJ2-1 | 10 | TRBV9 | NA | ASSESFNEQF
TRBJ2-7 | 11 | TRBV2 | NA | ASIRDYIYEQY
TRBJ1-1 | 11 | TRBV9 | once | ASSDRGSSEAF
TRBJ2-7 | 9 | TRBV28 | NA | ASSSTGEQY
TRBJ2-3 | 14 | TRBV7-3 | once | ASSVKRDSSTDTQY
TRBJ1-2 | 11 | TRBV2 | NA | ASSAQGFYGYT
TRBJ1-2 | 11 | TRBV27 | NA | ASSLNRGYGYT
TRBJ2-5 | 12 | TRBV6-5 | NA | ASSYPGLWETQY
TRBJ2-7 | 13 | TRBV4-3 | NA | ASSRGLAGVNEQY
TRBJ2-1 | 15 | TRBV27 | NA | ASNEILAASSYNEQF
TRBJ2-3 | 13 | TRBV5-1 | NA | ASSLAATATDTQY
TRBJ1-1 | 13 | TRBV5-6 | NA | ASSLAGRWNTEAF
TRBJ2-1 | 13 | TRBV6-1 | NA | ASGSLAGGYNEQF
TRBJ2-3 | 10 | TRBV29-1 | NA | ISTWGADTQY
TRBJ1-1 | 13 | TRBV4-1 | NA | ASSPSPGMNTEAF
TRBJ1-2 | 13 | TRBV28 | NA | ASKGQWVSNYGYT
TRBJ2-1 | 13 | TRBV9 | NA | ASSPGLAGANEQF
TRBJ2-1 | 14 | TRBV19 | NA | ASSMKGASPYNEQF
TRBJ1-2 | 13 | TRBV7-2 | NA | ASSLGLGGGYGYT
TRBJ1-1 | 15 | TRBV27 | NA | ASSLQVPGTTGPEAF
TRBJ2-2 | 14 | TRBV9 | NA | ASSPRIGANTGELF
TRBJ2-7 | 12 | TRBV4-3 | NA | ASSQDHRDNEQY
TRBJ2-1 | 14 | TRBV6-1 | NA | ASSENQRAGWGEQF
TRBJ2-1 | 14 | TRBV25-1 | NA | ASNGLAGSRYNEQF
TRBJ2-7 | 10 | TRBV2 | NA | ASKGETYEQY